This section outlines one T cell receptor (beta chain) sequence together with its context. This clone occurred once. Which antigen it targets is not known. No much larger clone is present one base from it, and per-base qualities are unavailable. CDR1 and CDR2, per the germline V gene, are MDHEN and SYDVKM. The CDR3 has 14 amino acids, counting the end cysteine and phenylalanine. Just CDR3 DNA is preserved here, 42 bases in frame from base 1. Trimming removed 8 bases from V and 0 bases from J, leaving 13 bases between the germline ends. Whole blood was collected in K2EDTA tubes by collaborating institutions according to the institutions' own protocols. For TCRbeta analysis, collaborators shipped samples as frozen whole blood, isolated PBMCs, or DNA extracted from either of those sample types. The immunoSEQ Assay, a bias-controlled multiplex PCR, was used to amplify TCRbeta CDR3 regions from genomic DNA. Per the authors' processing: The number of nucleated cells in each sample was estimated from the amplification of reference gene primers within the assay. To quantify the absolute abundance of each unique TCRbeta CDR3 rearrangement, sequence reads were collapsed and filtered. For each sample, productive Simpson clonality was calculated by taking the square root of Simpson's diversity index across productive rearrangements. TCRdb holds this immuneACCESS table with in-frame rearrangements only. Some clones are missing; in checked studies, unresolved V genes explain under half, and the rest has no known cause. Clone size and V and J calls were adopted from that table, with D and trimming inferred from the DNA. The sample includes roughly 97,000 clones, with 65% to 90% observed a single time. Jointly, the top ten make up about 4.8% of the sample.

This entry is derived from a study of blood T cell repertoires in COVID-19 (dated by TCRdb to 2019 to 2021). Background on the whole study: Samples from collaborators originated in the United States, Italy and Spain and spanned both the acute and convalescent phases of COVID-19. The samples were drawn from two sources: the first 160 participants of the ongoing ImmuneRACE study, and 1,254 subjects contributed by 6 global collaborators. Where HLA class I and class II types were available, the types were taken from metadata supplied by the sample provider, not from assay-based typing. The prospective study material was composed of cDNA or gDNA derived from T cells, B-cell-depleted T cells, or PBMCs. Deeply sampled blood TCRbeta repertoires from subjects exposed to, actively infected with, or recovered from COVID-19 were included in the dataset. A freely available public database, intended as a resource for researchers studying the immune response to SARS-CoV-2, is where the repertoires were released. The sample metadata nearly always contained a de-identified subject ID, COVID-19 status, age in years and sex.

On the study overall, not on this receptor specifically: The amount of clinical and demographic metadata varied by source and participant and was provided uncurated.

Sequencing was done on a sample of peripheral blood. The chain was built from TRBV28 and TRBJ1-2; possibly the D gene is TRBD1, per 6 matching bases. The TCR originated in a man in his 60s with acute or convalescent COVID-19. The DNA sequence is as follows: TGTGCCAGCGGCCGACAGGCCGCTAACTATGGCTACACCTTC. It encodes CASGRQAANYGYTF.